These 27 T cell receptor beta chains originate from one sample sequenced in a study of T-cell reconstitution after alpha-beta-depleted transplantation in children. Unique molecular identifiers were incorporated during preparation of the TCRbeta library. TCRdb reprocessed the PCR reads via MiXCR and lists one record per CDR3 protein. The table records about a million distinct CDR3 sequences, about 29% of them present only once. The sample here was PBMCs, mostly from graft donor cells, taken 360 days after TCRalphabeta/CD19-depleted stem cell transplant. These receptors were collected from a boy under three years old who had a stem cell transplant for SCID, so the T cells may come from the graft donor.

This clonotype has a handful of counts. This chain links TRBV5-5 with TRBJ1-2; D unclear. The CDR3 is 13 amino acids. Looked up from germline, CDR1 is SGHKS and CDR2 is YYEKEE (reference sequence). V shed 0 bases and J shed 3 bases, with 6 bases lying between them. The DNA for the CDR3 is TGTGCCAGCAGCTTGGATACTTACTATGGCTACACCTTC. This codes for CASSLDTYYGYTF. The complete variable domain, with remaining parts taken from reference TRBV5-5 and TRBJ1-2, reads DAGVTQSPTHLIKTRGQQVTLRCSPISGHKSVSWYQQVLGQGPQFIFQYYEKEERGRGNFPDRFSARQFPNYSSELNVNALLLGDSALYLCASSLDTYYGYTFGSGTRLTVV.

The chain is built from TRBV5-5 and TRBJ2-7, with D tentatively TRBD1 (5 bases). V shed 3 bases and J shed 4 bases, with 11 bases lying between them. Germline CDR1 is SGHKS and CDR2 is YYEKEE (reference sequence). This CDR3 has 13 amino acids. The CDR3 sequence is CASSSDRYYEQYV. The DNA for the CDR3 is TGTGCCAGCAGCTCCGACAGATATTACGAGCAGTACGTC.

The chain is built from TRBV5-6 and TRBJ1-2; D is uncertain. The V end was cut by 4 bases, the J end by 2 bases, with 12 bases between. From germline, CDR1 is SGHDT and CDR2 YYEEEE. CDR3 length: 14 residues. CDR3 sequence reads: CASSPDGGNYGYTF. The CDR3, as DNA: TGTGCCAGCAGCCCGGATGGAGGAAACTATGGCTACACCTTC.

This clonotype was found a few times. The chain combines TRBV15 with TRBJ2-7; no reliable D call. Per the germline V gene, CDR1 is LNHNV and CDR2 is YYDKDF (reference sequence). The CDR3 has 13 amino acids. Trimming removed 5 bases from V and 4 bases from J, with 12 bases in between. The CDR3 nucleotides read TGTGCCACCAGCGGGTGGGCCTCTTACGAGCAGTACTTC. Protein product: CATSGWASYEQYF. Full variable domain (missing parts from reference TRBV15 and TRBJ2-7): DAMVIQNPRYQVTQFGKPVTLSCSQTLNHNVMYWYQQKSSQAPKLLFHYYDKDFNNEADTPDNFQSRRPNTSFCFLDIRSPGLGDTAMYLCATSGWASYEQYFGPGTRLTVT.

The chain is built from TRBV5-1 and TRBJ1-1, with a weak D call TRBD1 (5 bases). The V gene's germline CDR1 is SGHRS and CDR2 YFSETQ. Trimming pared 0 bases from V and 7 bases from J, leaving 19 bases between. The CDR3 sequence is 16 residues long. CDR3 protein: CASSLGPGLGSGEAFF. CDR3 coding DNA: TGCGCCAGCAGCTTGGGCCCAGGGTTGGGGTCAGGTGAAGCTTTCTTT.

The chain has TRBV12-3 or TRBV12-4 and TRBJ1-1, with 7 bases aligning to TRBD1. The CDR3 is 15 amino acids. V was pared by 5 bases and J by 4 bases, with 10 bases of the junction left unmatched. The CDR3: CASSPRQGGFTEAFF. CDR3 in DNA: TGTGCCAGCAGTCCGAGACAGGGCGGGTTCACTGAAGCTTTCTTT.

The chain joins TRBV24-1 to TRBJ2-3; D not resolved. The CDR3 length is 16 residues. Trimming stripped 8 bases from V and 6 bases from J, with 23 bases between. Germline values: CDR1 KGHDR, CDR2 SFDVKD. The CDR3 nucleotides read TGTGCCACCAAAGATCCCAATAGTACCGTGTTTGATACGCAGTATTTT. Translated: CATKDPNSTVFDTQYF.

The CDR3 loop reads CATSGAGYMNTEAFF. CDR3 nucleotide sequence: TGTGCCACCAGTGGGGCAGGGTACATGAACACTGAAGCTTTCTTT. V gene TRBV24-1 combines with J gene TRBJ1-1, with a possible D match to TRBD1 (5 bases). V lost 5 bases to trimming and J lost 0 bases, with 12 bases between them. Germline V gene data show CDR1 as KGHDR and CDR2 as SFDVKD. This CDR3 spans 15 amino acids.

V is TRBV2 and J is TRBJ1-2; no reliable D call. Per the germline V gene, CDR1 is SNHLY and CDR2 is FYNNEI. This CDR3 has 12 residues. The V and J ends lost 7 bases and 6 bases respectively, with 12 bases between them. The CDR3 nucleotides read TGTGCCAGCACCGGCCCATTACATGGCTACACCTTC. Its protein is CASTGPLHGYTF.

The rearrangement uses TRBV3-1 and TRBJ2-5, with 12 bases aligning to TRBD2. From germline, CDR1 is LGHDT and CDR2 YNNKEL (reference sequence). Trimming removed 1 base from V and 1 base from J; junction bases left unmatched: 7. The CDR3 runs to 18 residues. CDR3 sequence: CASSQGRLAGAVQETQYF. The CDR3 region has the DNA TGTGCCAGCAGCCAAGGGAGACTAGCGGGGGCCGTCCAAGAGACCCAGTACTTC.

Comment on this clonotype: The limits of the CDR3 on the DNA are not certain, so only TCRdb's listed CDR3 is given. The CDR3 sequence: CASSSSGPSSGVYYNEQFF. This chain joins TRBV27 and TRBJ2-1; TRBD2 was called by the table and not checked on the DNA. The CDR3 has 19 amino acids, counting both end residues. Germline CDR1 and CDR2: MNHEY and SMNVEV (reference sequence).

The chain links TRBV24-1 to TRBJ2-2; a weak D match, TRBD1 (6 bases). With 6 bases removed from V and 4 bases from J, the gap between germline ends came to 8 bases. The germline V gene has CDR1 KGHDR and CDR2 SFDVKD. The CDR3 extends over 13 amino acids. The CDR3 DNA follows: TGTGCCACCAGTTACAGGGTCACCGGGGAGCTGTTTTTT. This sequence encodes CATSYRVTGELFF.

The chain joins TRBV29-1 to TRBJ2-5; D assignment may be TRBD1 or TRBD2 (5 bases each). From germline, CDR1 is SQVTM and CDR2 ANQGSEA. This CDR3 region has 15 residues. Between the trimmed V and J ends, which lost 3 bases and 1 base, there was a span of 15 bases. The CDR3 loop reads CSVDVAGRFQETQYF. The CDR3 DNA reads TGCAGCGTTGATGTGGCAGGGAGATTCCAAGAGACCCAGTACTTC. Filled out from reference TRBV29-1 and TRBJ2-5, the complete variable domain reads SAVISQKPSRDICQRGTSLTIQCQVDSQVTMMFWYRQQPGQSLTLIATANQGSEATYESGFVIDKFPISRPNLTFSTLTVSNMSPEDSSIYLCSVDVAGRFQETQYFGPGTRLLVL.

The rearrangement uses TRBV20-1 and TRBJ1-1; unclear D gene. V was clipped by 7 bases and J by 0 bases, with 9 bases between them. Per germline, CDR1 DFQATT and CDR2 SNEGSKA (reference sequence). The CDR3 totals 12 residues. The CDR3 DNA reads TGCAGTGTCCCGGGCGTGAACACTGAAGCTTTCTTT. It specifies CSVPGVNTEAFF.

The chain is built from TRBV15 and TRBJ2-3; 9 nucleotides agree with TRBD1. V trimming: 3 bases; J trimming: 1 base; junction bases outside the gene matches: 8. The CDR3 covers 17 residues. CDR1 and CDR2 (germline): LNHNV, YYDKDF (reference sequence). The CDR3 loop reads CATSSGGQGAGTDTQYF. For the CDR3, the DNA is TGTGCCACCAGCAGCGGGGGACAGGGTGCTGGCACAGATACGCAGTATTTT.

Concerning this clonotype: One end of the junction fails to match germline, which may point to a read error. V and J are TRBV7-9 and TRBJ1-2; the match to TRBD1 covers 7 bases. This CDR3 comprises 14 residues. In germline, CDR1 is SEHNR, CDR2 FQNEAQ (reference sequence). DNA of the CDR3: TGTGCCAGCAGCCTGGAGGTCCAGGGGGATGGCCACACCTTC. As protein: CASSLEVQGDGHTF.

J is TRBJ2-1 and V is TRBV6-2 or TRBV6-3; maybe TRBD1 (5 bases). Germline values: CDR1 MNHEY, CDR2 SVGEGT. The germline V and J ends were trimmed by 6 bases and 4 bases, with 10 bases remaining between them. The CDR3 is 13 amino acids. The CDR3 DNA reads as TGTGCCAGCAGGACTGGACAATACAATGAGCAGTTCTTC. This gives the protein CASRTGQYNEQFF.

V gene TRBV5-1 combines with J gene TRBJ2-3, with TRBD1 identical over 9 bases. V lost 4 bases and J lost 4; bases outside the gene matches: 7. CDR1 is SGHRS and CDR2 is YFSETQ in the germline V gene. The CDR3 covers 15 residues. CDR3 sequence (DNA): TGCGCCAGCAGCGTAATACAGGGGGCTCCAGATACGCAGTATTTT. Its protein product is CASSVIQGAPDTQYF. Full variable domain (remainder filled in from reference TRBV5-1 and TRBJ2-3): KAGVTQTPRYLIKTRGQQVTLSCSPISGHRSVSWYQQTPGQGLQFLFEYFSETQRNKGNFPGRFSGRQFSNSRSEMNVSTLELGDSALYLCASSVIQGAPDTQYFGPGTRLTVL.

The chain joins TRBV12-3 or TRBV12-4 to TRBJ1-1, with D unresolved. Trimming stripped 8 bases from V and 5 bases from J, with 24 bases between. The CDR3 has 16 amino acids. The CDR3, as DNA: TGTGCCAGCTGCCCTTCGTCTGGCGAGGGCGGGACTGAAGCTTTCTTT. Translated, it gives CASCPSSGEGGTEAFF.

This rearrangement joins TRBV5-1 to TRBJ2-7; TRBD2 aligns across 7 bases. After removal of 4 bases from V and 4 bases from J, the junction contained 8 bases not matched to a gene. Germline CDR1 is SGHRS and CDR2 is YFSETQ. This CDR3 region has 14 residues. The CDR3, as DNA: TGCGCCAGCAGCCGGGAGGCTAGCAGATACGAGCAGTACTTC. This sequence encodes CASSREASRYEQYF. The full variable domain, rest sourced from reference TRBV5-1 and TRBJ2-7, is KAGVTQTPRYLIKTRGQQVTLSCSPISGHRSVSWYQQTPGQGLQFLFEYFSETQRNKGNFPGRFSGRQFSNSRSEMNVSTLELGDSALYLCASSREASRYEQYFGPGTRLTVT.

This clonotype was found many times. The V and J genes are TRBV7-9 and TRBJ2-5; D tentatively reads TRBD1 or TRBD2 (5 bases each). The CDR3 runs 15 residues. The V and J ends lost 2 bases and 2 bases respectively, with 12 bases between them. Germline values: CDR1 SEHNR, CDR2 FQNEAQ (reference sequence). The chain's CDR3 is CASSLLGGEQETQYF. Here the CDR3 DNA reads TGTGCCAGCAGCTTACTTGGGGGAGAACAAGAGACCCAGTACTTC.

The chain combines TRBV30 with TRBJ2-1, with no clear D. The length of the CDR3 is 14 residues. Germline V lookup: CDR1 GTSNPN, CDR2 SVGIG (reference sequence). Trimming removed 0 bases at V and 0 bases at J, with 6 bases between. The CDR3 DNA follows: TGTGCCTGGAGTGTCGGTATCTCCTACAATGAGCAGTTCTTC. As protein: CAWSVGISYNEQFF.

The sample holds a few counts of this clonotype. The rearrangement uses TRBV15 and TRBJ1-1, with D perhaps matching TRBD1 (5 bases). V was shortened by 3 bases and J by 5 bases, with 13 bases between the two germline ends. Germline V CDR1 and CDR2: LNHNV, YYDKDF (reference sequence). The CDR3 sequence is 14 residues long. As DNA, the CDR3 is TGTGCCACCAGCAGGGTTCGACAGCAAACTGAAGCTTTCTTT. This codes for CATSRVRQQTEAFF.

The chain carries TRBV6-1 and TRBJ2-5, with a weak D call TRBD2 (6 bases). Between the trimmed V and J ends, which lost 5 bases and 5 bases, there was a span of 15 bases. The CDR3 covers 14 residues. Germline-derived CDR1 and CDR2 are MNHNS and SASEGT. In DNA form, the CDR3 reads TGTGCCAGCAGTCCCTATGGGGGGAGGGAGACCCAGTACTTC. This translates into CASSPYGGRETQYF.

CDR3 protein: CASSQEIRVLEQYF. CDR3 bases: TGCGCCAGCAGCCAAGAAATTCGCGTCCTCGAGCAGTACTTC. V gene TRBV4-1 combines with J gene TRBJ2-7; D unresolved. This CDR3 has 14 amino acids. Germline V gene data show CDR1 as MGHRA and CDR2 as YSYEKL. V dropped 0 bases and J dropped 6 bases, with 12 bases sitting between them.

As DNA, the CDR3 is TGTGCCAGCACCCAAAGGGAGCGGGGGGGCCGTGGAGAGACCCAGTACTTC. Its protein product is CASTQRERGGRGETQYF. V gene TRBV12-3 or TRBV12-4 combines with J gene TRBJ2-5, with 10 bases identical to TRBD2. The CDR3 spans 17 residues. V shed 7 bases, J shed 4 bases, and the junction held 15 bases outside the gene matches.

The chain has TRBV12-3 or TRBV12-4 and TRBJ1-3, with D perhaps matching TRBD1 (5 bases). The CDR3 extends over 17 amino acids. Trimming removed 5 bases at V and 0 bases at J, with 17 bases between. CDR3 nucleotides: TGTGCCAGCAGTCCGACGTTCGAGGGGAGCTCTGGAAACACCATATATTTT. It codes for CASSPTFEGSSGNTIYF.